These 6 T cell receptor beta chains were sequenced from one sample in a study of beta chain features in type 1 diabetes. The authors reverse transcribed all of the isolated RNA, so sequencing captured expressed TCRB transcripts. Sequencing used immunoSEQ multiplex PCR; TCRdb keeps in-frame clones, though not all of them. The sample lists fewer than 350,000 clones; 7.5% to 9.5% were seen once. The sequencing input was central memory CD4+ T cells from blood. Every receptor here comes from a woman in her late teens or twenties in good health.

This clone was recorded many times. The chain employs TRBV5-1 and TRBJ2-1; no clear D gene. The V and J ends lost 0 bases and 1 base respectively, with 11 bases between them. Per germline, CDR1 SGHRS and CDR2 YFSETQ. There are 16 residues in the CDR3. CDR3 region: CASSLVPGTSYNEQFF. The CDR3 coding sequence is TGCGCCAGCAGCTTGGTCCCGGGTACGTCCTACAATGAGCAGTTCTTC.

The chain recombines TRBV18 with TRBJ2-1; 9 nucleotides align to TRBD2. The CDR3 is 15 residues long. The J segment lost 5 bases and the V segment lost 4 bases, leaving 6 bases of the junction unmatched. Germline V lookup: CDR1 KGHSH, CDR2 LQKENI. CDR3 DNA: TGTGCCAGCTCACGCGGGATAGCGGGGGACAATGAGCAGTTCTTC. Its translation is CASSRGIAGDNEQFF.

This clone has more than one count but fewer than ten. CDR3 sequence reads: CASTTSGRYNEQFF. CDR3 bases: TGTGCCAGCACTACTAGCGGACGGTACAATGAGCAGTTCTTC. The chain combines TRBV6-1 with TRBJ2-1, with 8 positions matching TRBD2. The CDR3 spans 14 residues. CDR1 and CDR2 (germline): MNHNS, SASEGT. V lost 7 bases to trimming and J lost 4 bases; unmatched junction nucleotides: 6.

This chain uses TRBV7-9 with TRBJ1-5; 8 nucleotides agree with TRBD1. This CDR3 has 15 amino acids. V dropped 5 bases and J dropped 2; count of bases not matched to a gene: 5. Looked up from germline, CDR1 is SEHNR and CDR2 is FQNEAQ (reference sequence). The CDR3 DNA reads TGTGCCAGCAGCGGTCCGGGACAGGGCAATCAGCCCCAGCATTTT. This encodes CASSGPGQGNQPQHF.

This clone was found a few times. This chain uses TRBV18 with TRBJ2-3, with D perhaps given as TRBD1 or TRBD2 (5 bases each). There are 15 residues in the CDR3. The germline CDR1 and CDR2 sequences are KGHSH and LQKENI. Deletions cut 3 bases from V and 6 bases from J, with 16 bases between. The CDR3 DNA reads TGTGCCAGCTCACCCCGGGACGGTAGAGTCGATACGCAGTATTTT. It translates to CASSPRDGRVDTQYF.

Only a few counts were recorded for this clone. The gene calls are TRBV30 and TRBJ2-3; TRBD2 agrees at 10 bases. The germline V gene encodes CDR1 GTSNPN and CDR2 SVGIG (reference sequence). The length of the CDR3 is 17 residues. V lost 2 bases and J lost 6; bases outside the gene matches: 14. The CDR3 DNA follows: TGTGCCTGGAGTCCTCCGGGGGCTAGCGGGAGACGGGATACGCAGTATTTT. The encoded protein is CAWSPPGASGRRDTQYF.